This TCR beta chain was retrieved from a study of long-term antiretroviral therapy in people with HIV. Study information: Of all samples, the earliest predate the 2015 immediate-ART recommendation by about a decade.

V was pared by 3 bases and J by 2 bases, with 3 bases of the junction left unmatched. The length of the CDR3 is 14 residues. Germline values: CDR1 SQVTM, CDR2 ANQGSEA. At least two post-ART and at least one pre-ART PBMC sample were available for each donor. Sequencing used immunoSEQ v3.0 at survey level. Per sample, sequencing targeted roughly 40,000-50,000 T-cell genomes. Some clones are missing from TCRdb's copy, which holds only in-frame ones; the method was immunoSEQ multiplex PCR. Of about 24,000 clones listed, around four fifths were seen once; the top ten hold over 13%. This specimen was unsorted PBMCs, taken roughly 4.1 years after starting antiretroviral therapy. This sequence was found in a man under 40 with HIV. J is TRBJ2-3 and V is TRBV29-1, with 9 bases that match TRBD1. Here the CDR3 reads CSVEGQGFTDTQYF. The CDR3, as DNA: TGCAGCGTTGAGGGACAGGGATTCACAGATACGCAGTATTTT.